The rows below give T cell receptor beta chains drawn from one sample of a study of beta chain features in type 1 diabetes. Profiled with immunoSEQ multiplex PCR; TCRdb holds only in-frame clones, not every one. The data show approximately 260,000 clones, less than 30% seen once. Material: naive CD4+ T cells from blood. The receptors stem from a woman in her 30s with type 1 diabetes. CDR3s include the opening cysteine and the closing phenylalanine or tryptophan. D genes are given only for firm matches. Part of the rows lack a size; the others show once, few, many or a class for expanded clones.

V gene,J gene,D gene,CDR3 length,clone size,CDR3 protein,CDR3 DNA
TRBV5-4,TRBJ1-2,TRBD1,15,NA,CASSLVRDSPYGYTF,TGTGCCAGCAGCTTGGTTCGGGACAGCCCCTATGGCTACACCTTC
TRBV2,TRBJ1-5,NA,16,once,CASSEQGSRGNQPQHF,TGTGCCAGCAGCGAACAGGGATCAAGGGGCAATCAGCCCCAGCATTTT
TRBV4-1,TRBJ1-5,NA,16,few,CASSQGLSSRFLPQHF,TGCGCCAGCAGCCAAGGACTTAGTAGTAGGTTTCTACCCCAGCATTTT
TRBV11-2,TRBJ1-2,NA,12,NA,CASSRGTYGYTF,TGTGCCAGCAGCAGAGGTACCTATGGCTACACCTTC
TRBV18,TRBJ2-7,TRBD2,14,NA,CASSPPSGSYEQYF,TGTGCCAGCTCTCCCCCTAGCGGCTCCTACGAGCAGTACTTC
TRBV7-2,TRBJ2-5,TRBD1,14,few,CASSFITGGQTQYF,TGTGCCAGCAGCTTCATCACAGGGGGGCAGACCCAGTACTTC
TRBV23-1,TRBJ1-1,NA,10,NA,CASPCTEAFF,TGCGCCAGCCCCTGCACTGAAGCTTTCTTT
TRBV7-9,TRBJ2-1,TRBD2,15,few,CASSFAGGPGREQFF,TGTGCCAGCAGCTTCGCGGGAGGGCCGGGGCGGGAGCAGTTCTTC
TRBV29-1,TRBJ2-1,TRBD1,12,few,CSVGQGSNEQFF,TGCAGCGTTGGACAGGGGTCAAATGAGCAGTTCTTC
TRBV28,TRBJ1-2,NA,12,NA,CASSQGPYGYTF,TGTGCCAGCAGTCAGGGCCCCTATGGCTACACCTTC
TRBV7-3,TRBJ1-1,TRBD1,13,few,CASSATGYTEAFF,TGTGCCAGCAGCGCGACAGGGTACACTGAAGCTTTCTTT
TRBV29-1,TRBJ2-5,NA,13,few,CSVDVIASETQYF,TGCAGCGTCGACGTGATAGCATCGGAGACCCAGTACTTC
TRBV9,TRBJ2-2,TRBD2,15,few,CASSVGLAILGELFF,TGTGCCAGCAGCGTTGGACTAGCAATTCTCGGGGAGCTGTTTTTT
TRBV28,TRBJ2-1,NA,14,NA,CATRGSVEQNEQFF,TGTGCCACTCGGGGGAGTGTAGAGCAGAATGAGCAGTTCTTC
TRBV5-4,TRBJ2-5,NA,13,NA,CASSLERRETQYF,TGTGCCAGCAGCTTGGAACGGCGGGAGACCCAGTACTTC
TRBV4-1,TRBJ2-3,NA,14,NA,CASSQVGARDTQYF,TGCGCCAGCAGCCAAGTAGGAGCAAGGGATACGCAGTATTTT
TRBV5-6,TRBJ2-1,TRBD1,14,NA,CASSFRTGYNEQFF,TGTGCCAGCAGCTTCCGGACAGGTTACAATGAGCAGTTCTTC
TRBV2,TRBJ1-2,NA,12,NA,CASSAGVYGYTF,TGTGCCAGCAGTGCAGGGGTGTATGGCTACACCTTC
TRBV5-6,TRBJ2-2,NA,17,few,CASSLAISRGGTGELFF,TGTGCCAGCAGCTTGGCCATCTCCAGGGGAGGGACCGGGGAGCTGTTTTTT
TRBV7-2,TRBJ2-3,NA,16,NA,CASSLRSPPSTDTQYF,TGTGCCAGCAGCTTACGGTCCCCGCCCAGCACAGATACGCAGTATTTT
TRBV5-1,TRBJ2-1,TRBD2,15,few,CASSRTSGAYNEQFF,TGCGCCAGCAGCAGGACTAGCGGAGCTTACAATGAGCAGTTCTTC
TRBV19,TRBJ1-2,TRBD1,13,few,CASSIGQGYGYTF,TGTGCCAGTAGTATTGGACAGGGGTATGGCTACACCTTC
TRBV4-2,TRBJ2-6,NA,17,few,CASSQRRTASGANVLTF,TGTGCCAGCAGCCAACGCCGGACAGCCTCTGGGGCCAACGTCCTGACTTTC
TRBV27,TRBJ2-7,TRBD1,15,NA,CASSLGGTGDYEQYF,TGTGCCAGCAGTTTAGGCGGGACAGGGGACTACGAGCAGTACTTC
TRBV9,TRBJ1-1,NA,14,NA,CASSVASMNTEAFF,TGTGCCAGCAGCGTAGCGAGCATGAACACTGAAGCTTTCTTT
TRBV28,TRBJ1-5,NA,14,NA,CASVQEGYNQPQHF,TGTGCCAGCGTCCAGGAGGGCTACAATCAGCCCCAGCATTTT
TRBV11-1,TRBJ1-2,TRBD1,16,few,CASSLSPADRGYGYTF,TGTGCCAGCAGCCTATCCCCTGCCGACAGGGGCTATGGCTACACCTTC
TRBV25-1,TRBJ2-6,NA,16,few,CASSEFGGLGANVLTF,TGTGCCAGCAGTGAATTCGGGGGGCTCGGGGCCAACGTCCTGACTTTC
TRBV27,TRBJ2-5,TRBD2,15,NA,CASSLRLAGGGTQYF,TGTGCCAGCAGTTTAAGACTAGCGGGAGGAGGGACCCAGTACTTC
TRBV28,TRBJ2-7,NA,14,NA,CASSLRQTTREQYF,TGTGCCAGCAGTTTGAGGCAGACCACGCGCGAGCAGTACTTC
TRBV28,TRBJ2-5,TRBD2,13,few,CASRLAGQETQYF,TGTGCCAGCCGACTAGCGGGCCAAGAGACCCAGTACTTC
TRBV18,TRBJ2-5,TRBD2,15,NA,CASSPRGGGQETQYF,TGTGCCAGCTCACCCCGCGGGGGGGGACAAGAGACCCAGTACTTC
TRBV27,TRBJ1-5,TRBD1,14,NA,CASSSQGANQPQHF,TGTGCCAGCAGTTCACAGGGGGCCAATCAGCCCCAGCATTTT